The source of this TCR beta chain is a study of blood T cell repertoires in COVID-19. Study details: COVID-19 samples, acute and convalescent, were from the United States, Italy and Spain. T cells, B-cell-depleted T cells, or PBMCs supplied cDNA or gDNA.

In the original workflow: Amplified reference gene primers provided the basis for estimating nucleated cell counts. TCRdb's copy holds only in-frame clones and misses some; the assay was immunoSEQ multiplex PCR. V, J and clone size reflect that table, while D and trimming were determined from the DNA. The sample lists some 250,000 clones; around 87% were seen once. Germline V CDR1 and CDR2: LGHDT, YNNKEL (reference sequence). The CDR3 extends over 13 amino acids. V was trimmed by 3 bases and J by 6 bases, leaving 6 bases between them. This TCR came from a woman in her 30s who had recovered from COVID-19. The chain joins TRBV3-1 (or the pseudogene TRBV3-2) to TRBJ1-6; D is uncertain. The sequencing sample was made of peripheral blood. The CDR3 here is CASSQAPNSPLHF. CDR3 bases: TGTGCCAGCAGCCAGGCCCCTAATTCACCCCTCCACTTT.